This T cell receptor (beta chain) was sequenced in a study of T cell repertoires in cytomegalovirus infection. Study as a whole: Public TCR beta signatures were indicative of both CMV infection and a matching HLA type.

For this clonotype: Its antigen remains unidentified.

MiXCR, applied by TCRdb to the reads, yields one record per CDR3 protein. The table records about 68,000 distinct CDR3 sequences, approximately 22% of them present only once. The CDR3 spans 16 residues. The V and J ends lost 7 bases and 2 bases respectively, with 19 bases between them. Per the germline V gene, CDR1 is MNHNS and CDR2 is SASEGT. Overall study findings and caveats: The study identified carriers of CMV plus the relevant HLA from cumulative public TCR beta family frequency. Dominating the ex vivo response were HLA-C-restricted CMV-specific TCR beta clonotypes.

V and J are TRBV6-1 and TRBJ2-3; D possibly corresponds to TRBD2 (6 bases). What was sequenced was PBMCs, sequenced either directly or after in vitro stimulation (not recorded which). This clonotype was sampled from a human donor in good health (CMV status not recorded). Some clones in this sample may be carry-over from other donors' samples. The CDR3 spells CASTPTTGGVTDTQYF. In DNA, the CDR3 is TGTGCCAGCACACCAACCACAGGCGGGGTCACAGATACGCAGTATTTT.